The 17 T cell receptor beta chains listed next were all sequenced from one sample in a study of blood T cell repertoires in COVID-19. Only in-frame clones appear in the TCRdb table, and some are missing; sequencing was by immunoSEQ multiplex PCR. The sample has 310,000 or so clones; around 87% are singletons. The sample taken for sequencing was peripheral blood. These receptors all come from a woman between 45 and 65 years old who had recovered from COVID-19.

This chain connects TRBV6-2 or TRBV6-3 to TRBJ1-2; 9 nucleotides match TRBD1. The trim removed 0 bases at V and 0 bases at J, leaving 5 bases unmatched. The CDR3 covers 17 residues. The germline V gene has CDR1 MNHEY and CDR2 SVGEGT. For the CDR3, the DNA is TGTGCCAGCAGTTACTCGGGACAGGGTGTATCTAACTATGGCTACACCTTC. Its translation: CASSYSGQGVSNYGYTF.

The chain joins TRBV11-3 to TRBJ2-2; no clear D gene. Germline assignment: CDR1 SGHNT and CDR2 YENEEA. V lost 5 bases, J lost 0 bases, and 13 bases lay in between. The CDR3 loop spans 16 amino acids. This CDR3 reads CASSPPGGSNTGELFF. The CDR3 DNA follows: TGTGCCAGCAGCCCCCCGGGTGGATCGAACACCGGGGAGCTGTTTTTT.

This clone showed up just once. The chain joins TRBV13 to TRBJ2-1, with a weak D call TRBD1 (6 bases). CDR1 PRHDT and CDR2 FYEKMQ come from the germline V gene (reference sequence). The CDR3 has 15 amino acids. Trimming shortened V by 3 bases and J by 0 bases, and 9 bases separated the two germline ends. The CDR3 region has the DNA TGTGCCAGCAGCTTGGGACACAGCTCCTACAATGAGCAGTTCTTC. Amino acids: CASSLGHSSYNEQFF.

The chain carries TRBV7-3 and TRBJ2-3; a weak D match, TRBD2 (6 bases). CDR3 length: 17 amino acids. With 3 bases removed from V and 3 bases from J, the gap between germline ends came to 19 bases. From germline, CDR1 is SGHTA and CDR2 FQGTGA. The CDR3 DNA reads TGTGCCAGCAGCTTTAATGCGGGGTCTAAGAAGACAGATACGCAGTATTTT. Translating gives CASSFNAGSKKTDTQYF.

The chain has TRBV9 and TRBJ2-5; 7 positions agree with TRBD1. CDR1 is SGDLS, CDR2 YYNGEE, per germline. J lost 0 bases, V lost 3 bases, and 8 bases had no gene match. CDR3 length: 16 amino acids. CDR3 sequence: CASSEGDRMYQETQYF. Here the CDR3 DNA reads TGTGCCAGCAGCGAGGGGGACAGAATGTACCAAGAGACCCAGTACTTC.

The chain has TRBV10-3 and TRBJ2-2; 9 positions agree with TRBD1. Germline CDR1 reads ENHRY; CDR2 reads SYGVKD. The V and J ends lost 4 bases and 1 base, in that order; junction bases with no gene match: 4. The CDR3 has 16 residues. The CDR3 bases are TGTGCCATCAGTGGGGGGACAGGGCGGAACACCGGGGAGCTGTTTTTT. It codes for CAISGGTGRNTGELFF.

The chain is built from TRBV4-3 and TRBJ2-1; maybe TRBD2 (5 bases). V lost 4 bases and J lost 5, with 12 bases in between. Germline V gene sequence: CDR1 LGHNA, CDR2 YSLEER. This CDR3 spans 14 amino acids. CDR3 in amino acids: CASSRTPANNEQFF. DNA of the CDR3: TGCGCCAGCAGCCGGACTCCAGCTAACAATGAGCAGTTCTTC.

V and J are TRBV4-3 and TRBJ1-2, with D unresolved. The CDR3 is made up of 13 amino acids. CDR1 and CDR2 from the germline V gene are LGHNA and YSLEER. V was clipped by 1 base and J by 2 bases, with 5 bases between them. Here the CDR3 DNA reads TGCGCCAGCAGCCAAGCCAGGAACTATGGCTACACCTTC. This encodes CASSQARNYGYTF.

The chain links TRBV19 to TRBJ1-2, with 8 bases lining up with TRBD1. Trimming at V came to 7 bases and at J to 7 bases, leaving 11 bases not matched to a gene. CDR3 length: 14 residues. Germline lookup yields CDR1 LNHDA and CDR2 SQIVND (reference sequence). In DNA, the CDR3 is TGTGCCAGTAATTCTCAGGGGGCATATCGTGGCTACACCTTC. It encodes CASNSQGAYRGYTF. The full variable domain, in which reference TRBV19 and TRBJ1-2 provide the parts outside the CDR3, is DGGITQSPKYLFRKEGQNVTLSCEQNLNHDAMYWYRQDPGQGLRLIYYSQIVNDFQKGDIAEGYSVSREKKESFPLTVTSAQKNPTAFYLCASNSQGAYRGYTFGSGTRLTVV.

This clone was detected many times. J is TRBJ1-1 and V is TRBV27; possible D gene TRBD1, 6 bases. Trimming took 1 base from V and 1 from J, leaving 10 bases between them. This CDR3 region has 15 residues. Germline-derived CDR1 and CDR2 are MNHEY and SMNVEV (reference sequence). The CDR3 sequence is CASSLFTGRNTEAFF. DNA for the CDR3: TGTGCCAGCAGTTTATTTACAGGGAGGAACACTGAAGCTTTCTTT.

The chain couples TRBV24-1 to TRBJ1-2; 8 bases are a match to TRBD1. After removal of 2 bases from V and 4 bases from J, the junction contained 5 bases not matched to a gene. The CDR3 runs to 15 residues. Germline V gene sequence: CDR1 KGHDR, CDR2 SFDVKD. Here the CDR3 DNA reads TGTGCCACCAGTGATTGGGGACAGGCTGGCTATGGCTACACCTTC. Protein product: CATSDWGQAGYGYTF.

This clone was observed a single time. The rearrangement joins TRBV27 to TRBJ2-4, with 16 bases aligning to TRBD2. The CDR3 sequence is 18 residues long. The V and J ends lost 0 bases and 3 bases, in that order; junction bases with no gene match: 2. Germline loops: CDR1 MNHEY, CDR2 SMNVEV (reference sequence). The CDR3 loop is CASSLSGTSGRGKNIQYF. CDR3 sequence (DNA): TGTGCCAGCAGTTTATCGGGGACTAGCGGGAGGGGCAAAAACATTCAGTACTTC.

V is TRBV19 and J is TRBJ2-7; D ambiguous. Germline V gene data show CDR1 as LNHDA and CDR2 as SQIVND (reference sequence). This CDR3 region has 11 residues. Trimming took 4 bases from V and 7 from J, leaving 8 bases between them. This chain's CDR3 is CASSRSGEQYF. In nucleotides, the CDR3 is TGTGCCAGTAGTAGGAGTGGAGAGCAGTACTTC.

The rearrangement joins TRBV7-6 to TRBJ2-2, with TRBD2 matching 8 bases. The CDR3 extends over 16 amino acids. Trimming took 4 bases from V and 4 from J; bases not matched to a gene: 8. Looked up from germline, CDR1 is SGHVS and CDR2 is FNYEAQ. CDR3 in DNA: TGTGCCAGCAGCTCGCTCGGGGGGGGTCTCACCGGGGAGCTGTTTTTT. It encodes CASSSLGGGLTGELFF.

This clone was seen once. This chain joins TRBV9 and TRBJ1-1; no clear D. V gave up 3 bases and J gave up 2 bases, with 11 bases separating them. CDR3 length: 14 residues. CDR1 SGDLS and CDR2 YYNGEE come from the germline V gene. The CDR3 DNA is TGTGCCAGCAGCGCACAGAGGGTTAACACTGAAGCTTTCTTT. Translation: CASSAQRVNTEAFF.

The genes are TRBV18 and TRBJ2-3, with D unresolved. The germline V gene encodes CDR1 KGHSH and CDR2 LQKENI. V was shortened by 0 bases and J by 0 bases, with 4 bases between the two germline ends. The CDR3 has 14 residues. The CDR3 DNA is TGTGCCAGCTCACCACCGCAGAGCACAGATACGCAGTATTTT. Encoded protein: CASSPPQSTDTQYF. Combining the CDR3 with reference TRBV18 and TRBJ2-3 gives the whole variable domain NAGVMQNPRHLVRRRGQEARLRCSPMKGHSHVYWYRQLPEEGLKFMVYLQKENIIDESGMPKERFSAEFPKEGPSILRIQQVVRGDSAAYFCASSPPQSTDTQYFGPGTRLTVL.

The chain couples TRBV5-4 to TRBJ1-6; TRBD1 agrees at 8 bases. The CDR3 is made up of 16 amino acids. CDR1 is SGHNT and CDR2 is YYREEE in the germline V gene (reference sequence). V shed 0 bases and J 8 bases; nucleotides not matched to a gene: 7. The CDR3 sequence: CASSLERTGGYSPLHF. The CDR3 DNA follows: TGTGCCAGCAGCTTGGAGCGAACAGGGGGGTATTCACCCCTCCACTTT.